The 2 T cell receptor beta chains below all came from one sample that was sequenced in a study of PD-1 blockade in classical Hodgkin lymphoma. All trial patients relapsed after autologous stem cell transplantation. Profiling relied on immunoSEQ multiplex PCR, and the TCRdb table lists in-frame clones only, not all of them. Of approximately 12,000 clones in the sample, around 80% were seen once. The sequenced sample was peripheral blood mononuclear cells (PBMCs), obtained at baseline. These receptors all come from a human donor with classical Hodgkin lymphoma.

The chain combines TRBV4-2 with TRBJ2-1; TRBD2 agrees at 8 bases. V dropped 2 bases and J dropped 4; count of bases not matched to a gene: 7. This CDR3 is built from 16 residues. Looked up from germline, CDR1 is LGHNA and CDR2 is YNFKEQ. CDR3 coding DNA: TGTGCCAGCAGCCAAAGCACTAGCGGAGCATACAATGAGCAGTTCTTC. It specifies CASSQSTSGAYNEQFF.

The J gene is TRBJ1-1, the V gene TRBV9; D unresolved. The V gene's germline CDR1 is SGDLS and CDR2 YYNGEE. The CDR3 consists of 13 residues. V lost 4 bases and J 1 base, leaving 8 bases between the germline ends. As DNA, the CDR3 is TGTGCCAGCAGCCTCGACACGAACACTGAAGCTTTCTTT. Residues: CASSLDTNTEAFF. Filled out from reference TRBV9 and TRBJ1-1, the complete variable domain reads DSGVTQTPKHLITATGQRVTLRCSPRSGDLSVYWYQQSLDQGLQFLIQYYNGEERAKGNILERFSAQQFPDLHSELNLSSLELGDSALYFCASSLDTNTEAFFGQGTRLTVV.